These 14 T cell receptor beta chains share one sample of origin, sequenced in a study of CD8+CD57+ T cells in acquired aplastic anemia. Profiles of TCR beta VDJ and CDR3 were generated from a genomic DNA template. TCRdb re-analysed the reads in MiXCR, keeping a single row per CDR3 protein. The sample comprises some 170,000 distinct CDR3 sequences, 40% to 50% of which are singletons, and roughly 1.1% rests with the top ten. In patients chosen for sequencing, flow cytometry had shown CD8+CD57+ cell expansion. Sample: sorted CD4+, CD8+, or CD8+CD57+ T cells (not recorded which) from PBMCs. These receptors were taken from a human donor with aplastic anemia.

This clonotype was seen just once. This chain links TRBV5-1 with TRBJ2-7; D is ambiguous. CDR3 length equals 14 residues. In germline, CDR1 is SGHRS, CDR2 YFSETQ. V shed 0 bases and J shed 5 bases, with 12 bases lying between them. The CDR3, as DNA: TGCGCCAGCAGCTTGGCAGGACGGGCCCACGAGCAGTACTTC. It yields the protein CASSLAGRAHEQYF.

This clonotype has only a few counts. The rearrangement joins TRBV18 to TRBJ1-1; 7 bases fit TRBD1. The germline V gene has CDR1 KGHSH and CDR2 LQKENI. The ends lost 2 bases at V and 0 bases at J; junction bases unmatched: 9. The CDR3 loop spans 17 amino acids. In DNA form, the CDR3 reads TGTGCCAGCTCACCAGAGGAGGACAGGACGATGAACACTGAAGCTTTCTTT. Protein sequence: CASSPEEDRTMNTEAFF.

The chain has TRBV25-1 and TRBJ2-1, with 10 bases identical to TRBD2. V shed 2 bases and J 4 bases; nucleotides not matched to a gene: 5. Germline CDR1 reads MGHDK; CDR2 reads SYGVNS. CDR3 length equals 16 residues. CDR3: CASSELAGANYNEQFF. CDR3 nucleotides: TGTGCCAGCAGTGAACTAGCGGGGGCGAATTACAATGAGCAGTTCTTC.

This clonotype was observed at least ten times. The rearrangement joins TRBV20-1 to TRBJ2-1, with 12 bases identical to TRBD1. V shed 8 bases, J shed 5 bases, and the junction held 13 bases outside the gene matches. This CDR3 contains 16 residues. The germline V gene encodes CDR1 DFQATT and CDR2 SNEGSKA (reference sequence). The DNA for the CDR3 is TGCAGTCAAGATGCTAGGGGACAGGGGGCCCACAATGAGCAGTTCTTC. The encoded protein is CSQDARGQGAHNEQFF.

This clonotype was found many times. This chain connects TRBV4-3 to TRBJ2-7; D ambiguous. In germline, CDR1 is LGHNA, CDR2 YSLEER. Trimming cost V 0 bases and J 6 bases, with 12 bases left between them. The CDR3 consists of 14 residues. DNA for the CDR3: TGCGCCAGCAGCCAAGATGAGGTATTTGGCGAGCAGTACTTC. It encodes CASSQDEVFGEQYF.

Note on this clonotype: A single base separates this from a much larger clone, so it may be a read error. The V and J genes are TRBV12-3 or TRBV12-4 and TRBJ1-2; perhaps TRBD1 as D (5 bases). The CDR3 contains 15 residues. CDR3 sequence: CASSLAGVTKYGYTF. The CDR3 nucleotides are TGTGCCAGCAGTTTGGCGGGGGTAACTAAGTATGGCTACACCTTC.

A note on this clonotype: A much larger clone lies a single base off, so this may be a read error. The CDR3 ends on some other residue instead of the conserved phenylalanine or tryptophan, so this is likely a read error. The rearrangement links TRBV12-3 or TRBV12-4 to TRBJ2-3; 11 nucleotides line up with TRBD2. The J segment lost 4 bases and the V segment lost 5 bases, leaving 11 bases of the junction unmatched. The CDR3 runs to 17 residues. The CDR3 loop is CASSRNSGGAAADTQYL. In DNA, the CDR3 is TGTGCCAGCAGTCGGAATAGCGGGGGGGCCGCGGCAGATACGCAGTATCTT.

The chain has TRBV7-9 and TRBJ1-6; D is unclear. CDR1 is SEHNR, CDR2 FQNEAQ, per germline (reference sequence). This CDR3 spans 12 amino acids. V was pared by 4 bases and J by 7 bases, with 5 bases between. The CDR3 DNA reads TGTGCCAGCAGCTCCGGAAATTCACCCCTCCACTTT. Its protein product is CASSSGNSPLHF.

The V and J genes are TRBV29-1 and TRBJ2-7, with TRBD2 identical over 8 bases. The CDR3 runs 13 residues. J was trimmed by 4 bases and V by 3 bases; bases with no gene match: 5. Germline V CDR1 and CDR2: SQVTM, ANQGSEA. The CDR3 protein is CSVDRGGNYEQYF. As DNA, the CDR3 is TGCAGCGTTGACCGGGGGGGAAATTACGAGCAGTACTTC.

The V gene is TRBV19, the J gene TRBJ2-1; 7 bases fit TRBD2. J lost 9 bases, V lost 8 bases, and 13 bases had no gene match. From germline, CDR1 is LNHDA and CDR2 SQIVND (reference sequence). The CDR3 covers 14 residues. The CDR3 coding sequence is TGTGCCAGTGGGGGGGATACCTGGAGGGGTGAGCAGTTCTTC. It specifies CASGGDTWRGEQFF.

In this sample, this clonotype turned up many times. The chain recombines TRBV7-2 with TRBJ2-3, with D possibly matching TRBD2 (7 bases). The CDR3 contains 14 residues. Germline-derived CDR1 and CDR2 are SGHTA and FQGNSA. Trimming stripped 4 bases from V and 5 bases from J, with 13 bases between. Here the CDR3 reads CASSSRGALDTQYF. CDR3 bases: TGTGCCAGCAGCTCCCGGGGGGCACTAGATACGCAGTATTTT.

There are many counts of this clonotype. The CDR3 spells CATSERTSVATQYF. The CDR3 DNA reads TGTGCCACCAGTGAGCGTACTAGCGTTGCTACGCAGTATTTT. This rearrangement joins TRBV24-1 to TRBJ2-3; 7 nucleotides agree with TRBD2. Germline assignment: CDR1 KGHDR and CDR2 SFDVKD. The V segment lost 4 bases and the J segment 8 bases; nucleotides outside the gene matches: 8. CDR3 size: 14 residues.

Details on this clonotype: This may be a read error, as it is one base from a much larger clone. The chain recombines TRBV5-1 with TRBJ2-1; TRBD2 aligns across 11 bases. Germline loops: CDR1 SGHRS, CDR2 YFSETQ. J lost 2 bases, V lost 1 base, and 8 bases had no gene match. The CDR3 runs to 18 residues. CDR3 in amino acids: CASSLYSGGASTYNEQFF. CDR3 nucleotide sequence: TGCGCCAGCAGCTTGTATAGCGGGGGGGCGAGCACCTACAATGAGCAGTTCTTC.

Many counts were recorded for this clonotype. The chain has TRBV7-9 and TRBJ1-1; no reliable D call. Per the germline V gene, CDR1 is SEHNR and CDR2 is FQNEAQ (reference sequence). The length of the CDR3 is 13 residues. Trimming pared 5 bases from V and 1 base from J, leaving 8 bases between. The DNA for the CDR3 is TGTGCCAGCAGCACCGGCCGGAACACTGAAGCTTTCTTT. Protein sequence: CASSTGRNTEAFF. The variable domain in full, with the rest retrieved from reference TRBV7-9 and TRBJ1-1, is DTGVSQNPRHKITKRGQNVTFRCDPISEHNRLYWYRQTLGQGPEFLTYFQNEAQLEKSRLLSDRFSAERPKGSFSTLEIQRTEQGDSAMYLCASSTGRNTEAFFGQGTRLTVV.